This T cell receptor (beta chain) was sequenced in a study of T cell repertoires in cytomegalovirus infection. About the research overall: CMV epitopes, recently identified HLA-C-restricted and well-studied HLA-B-restricted, were used. Indications of both CMV infection and matching HLA type were provided by public TCR beta signatures.

Of note for this clonotype: Its antigen is as yet unknown.

TCRdb re-analysed the reads in MiXCR, keeping a single row per CDR3 protein. The repertoire consists of about 570,000 distinct CDR3 sequences, with roughly 42% occurring once and the leading ten covering about 48%. General observations from the study: There were HLA-C-restricted CMV-specific TCR beta clonotypes dominating the ex vivo response.

This TCR derives from a human donor in good health (CMV status not recorded). Some clones in this sample may be carry-over from other donors' samples. The sequencing here drew on cultured PBMCs, taken from culture after CMV antigen stimulation.

CDR3 amino acids: CASSPPSARSYEQYF. The CDR3 DNA reads TGTGCCAGCTCACCACCTAGCGCCCGCTCCTACGAGCAGTACTTC. J is TRBJ2-7 and V is TRBV18; D might be TRBD2 (5 bases). Germline V lookup: CDR1 KGHSH, CDR2 LQKENI. Trimming took 0 bases from V and 0 from J, leaving 9 bases between them. The CDR3 contains 15 residues. The full variable domain, completed using reference TRBV18 and TRBJ2-7, is NAGVMQNPRHLVRRRGQEARLRCSPMKGHSHVYWYRQLPEEGLKFMVYLQKENIIDESGMPKERFSAEFPKEGPSILRIQQVVRGDSAAYFCASSPPSARSYEQYFGPGTRLTVT.